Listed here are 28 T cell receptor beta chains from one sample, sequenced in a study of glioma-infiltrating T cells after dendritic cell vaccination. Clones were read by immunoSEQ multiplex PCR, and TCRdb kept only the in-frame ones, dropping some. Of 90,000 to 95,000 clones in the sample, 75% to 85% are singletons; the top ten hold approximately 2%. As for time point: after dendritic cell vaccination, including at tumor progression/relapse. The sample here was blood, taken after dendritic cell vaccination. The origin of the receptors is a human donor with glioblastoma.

The CDR3 here is CASSSGQLYGYTF. CDR3 DNA: TGTGCCAGCAGCTCCGGACAGCTCTATGGCTACACCTTC. This chain uses TRBV14 with TRBJ1-2; the D gene is possibly TRBD1 (6 bases). Between the trimmed V and J ends, which lost 5 bases and 4 bases, there was a span of 11 bases. CDR3 length: 13 amino acids. Germline values: CDR1 SGHDN, CDR2 FVKESK. The entire variable domain, with the rest obtained from reference TRBV14 and TRBJ1-2, is as follows: EAGVTQFPSHSVIEKGQTVTLRCDPISGHDNLYWYRRVMGKEIKFLLHFVKESKQDESGMPNNRFLAERTGGTYSTLKVQPAELEDSGVYFCASSSGQLYGYTFGSGTRLTVV.

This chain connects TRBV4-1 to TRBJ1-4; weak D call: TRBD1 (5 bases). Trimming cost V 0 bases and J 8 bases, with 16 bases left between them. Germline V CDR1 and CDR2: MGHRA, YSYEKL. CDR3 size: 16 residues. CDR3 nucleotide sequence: TGCGCCAGCAGCCAAGAAGCGGGCAGGGTAGGAGAAAAACTGTTTTTT. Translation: CASSQEAGRVGEKLFF.

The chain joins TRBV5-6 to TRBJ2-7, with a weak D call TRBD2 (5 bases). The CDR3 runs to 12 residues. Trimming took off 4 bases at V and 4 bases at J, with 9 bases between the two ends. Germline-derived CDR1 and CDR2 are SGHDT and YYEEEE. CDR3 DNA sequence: TGTGCCAGCAGCCAGGAGGTGTACGAGCAGTACTTC. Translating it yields CASSQEVYEQYF. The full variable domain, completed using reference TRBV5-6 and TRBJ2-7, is DAGVTQSPTHLIKTRGQQVTLRCSPKSGHDTVSWYQQALGQGPQFIFQYYEEEERQRGNFPDRFSGHQFPNYSSELNVNALLLGDSALYLCASSQEVYEQYFGPGTRLTVT.

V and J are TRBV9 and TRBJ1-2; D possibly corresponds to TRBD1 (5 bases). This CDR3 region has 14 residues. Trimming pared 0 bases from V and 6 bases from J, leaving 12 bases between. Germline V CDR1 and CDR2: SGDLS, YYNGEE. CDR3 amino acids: CASSVVWPGNGYTF. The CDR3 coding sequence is TGTGCCAGCAGCGTAGTATGGCCAGGGAATGGCTACACCTTC.

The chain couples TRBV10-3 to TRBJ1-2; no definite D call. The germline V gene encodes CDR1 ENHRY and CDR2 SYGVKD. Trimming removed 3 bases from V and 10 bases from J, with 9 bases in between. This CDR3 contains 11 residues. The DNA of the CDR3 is TGTGCCATCAGTGACAGTACGCTCTACACCTTC. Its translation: CAISDSTLYTF.

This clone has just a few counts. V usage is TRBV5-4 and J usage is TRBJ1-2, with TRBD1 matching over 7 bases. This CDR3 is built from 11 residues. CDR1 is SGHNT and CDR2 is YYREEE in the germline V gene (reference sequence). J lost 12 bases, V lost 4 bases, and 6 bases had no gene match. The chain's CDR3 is CASSKTGLNTF. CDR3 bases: TGTGCCAGCAGCAAGACAGGGCTGAACACCTTC.

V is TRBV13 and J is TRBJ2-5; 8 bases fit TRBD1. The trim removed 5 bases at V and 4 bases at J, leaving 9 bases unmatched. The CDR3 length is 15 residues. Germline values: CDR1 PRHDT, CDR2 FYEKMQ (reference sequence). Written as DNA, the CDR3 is TGTGCCAGCAGCCGCAGGGGGCGAGGTACAGAGACCCAGTACTTC. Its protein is CASSRRGRGTETQYF.

CDR3 in amino acids: CASSQVARTSLYNEQFF. CDR3 nucleotide sequence: TGTGCCAGCAGCCAAGTAGCTAGGACTAGCCTCTACAATGAGCAGTTCTTC. This chain links TRBV14 with TRBJ2-1, with TRBD2 matching 8 bases. V shed 1 base and J 3 bases; nucleotides not matched to a gene: 8. Germline values: CDR1 SGHDN, CDR2 FVKESK. The CDR3 runs 17 residues.

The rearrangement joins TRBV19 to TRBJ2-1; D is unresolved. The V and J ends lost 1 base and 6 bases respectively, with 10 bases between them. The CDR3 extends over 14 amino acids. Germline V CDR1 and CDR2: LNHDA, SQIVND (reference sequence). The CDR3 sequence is CASSIGQMSNEQFF. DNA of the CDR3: TGTGCCAGTAGTATAGGCCAGATGTCCAATGAGCAGTTCTTC.

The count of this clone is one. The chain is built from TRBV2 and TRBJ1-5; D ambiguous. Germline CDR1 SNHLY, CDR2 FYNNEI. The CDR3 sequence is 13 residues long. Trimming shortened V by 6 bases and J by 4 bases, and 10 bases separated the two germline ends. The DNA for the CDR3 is TGTGCCAGCAGGAGCACAGAAAATCAGCCCCAGCATTTT. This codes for CASRSTENQPQHF.

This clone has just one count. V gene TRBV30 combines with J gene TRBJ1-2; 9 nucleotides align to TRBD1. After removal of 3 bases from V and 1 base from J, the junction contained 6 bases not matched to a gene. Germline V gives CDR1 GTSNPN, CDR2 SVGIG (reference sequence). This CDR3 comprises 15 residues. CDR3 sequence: CAWSPGQGVNYGYTF. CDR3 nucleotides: TGTGCCTGGAGCCCGGGACAGGGAGTTAACTATGGCTACACCTTC.

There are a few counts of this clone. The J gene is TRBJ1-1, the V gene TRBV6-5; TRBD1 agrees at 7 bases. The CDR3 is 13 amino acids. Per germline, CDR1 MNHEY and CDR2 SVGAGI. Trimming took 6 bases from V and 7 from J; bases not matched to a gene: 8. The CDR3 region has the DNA TGTGCCAGCAGACTCGGGACAGTGGTTGAAGCTTTCTTT. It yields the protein CASRLGTVVEAFF.

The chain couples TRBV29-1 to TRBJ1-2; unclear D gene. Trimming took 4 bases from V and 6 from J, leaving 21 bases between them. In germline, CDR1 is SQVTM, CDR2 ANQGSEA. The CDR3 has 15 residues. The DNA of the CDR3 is TGCAGCGTTGCCCCCTCCCGGAACACAGCTAATGGCTACACCTTC. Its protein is CSVAPSRNTANGYTF.

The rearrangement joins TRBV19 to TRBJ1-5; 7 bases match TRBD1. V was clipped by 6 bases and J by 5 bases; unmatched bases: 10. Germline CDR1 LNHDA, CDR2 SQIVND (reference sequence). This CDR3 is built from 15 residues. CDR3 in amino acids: CASSLGRGSDQPQHF. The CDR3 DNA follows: TGTGCCAGTAGCCTCGGCAGGGGGTCGGATCAGCCCCAGCATTTT.

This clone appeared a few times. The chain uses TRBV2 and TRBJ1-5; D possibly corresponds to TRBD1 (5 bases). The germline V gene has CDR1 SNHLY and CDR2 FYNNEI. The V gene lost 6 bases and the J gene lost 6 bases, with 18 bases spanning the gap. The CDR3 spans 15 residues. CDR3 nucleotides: TGTGCCAGCAGCCCGGACGGGCGGAGGGGTCAGCCCCAGCATTTT. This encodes CASSPDGRRGQPQHF.

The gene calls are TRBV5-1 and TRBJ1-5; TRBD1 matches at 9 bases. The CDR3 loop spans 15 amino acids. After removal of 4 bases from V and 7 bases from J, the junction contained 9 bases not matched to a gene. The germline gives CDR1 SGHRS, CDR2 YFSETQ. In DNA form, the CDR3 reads TGCGCCAGCAGCCTTTCCGGGACAGGGAACCAGCCCCAGCATTTT. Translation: CASSLSGTGNQPQHF.

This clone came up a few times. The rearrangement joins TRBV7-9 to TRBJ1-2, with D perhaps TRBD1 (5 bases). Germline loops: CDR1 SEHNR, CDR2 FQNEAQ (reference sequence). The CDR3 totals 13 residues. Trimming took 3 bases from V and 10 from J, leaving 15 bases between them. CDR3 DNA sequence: TGTGCCAGCAGCTTTAAAGGTTCGGGGGTCTACACCTTC. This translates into CASSFKGSGVYTF. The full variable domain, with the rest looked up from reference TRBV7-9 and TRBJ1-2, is DTGVSQNPRHKITKRGQNVTFRCDPISEHNRLYWYRQTLGQGPEFLTYFQNEAQLEKSRLLSDRFSAERPKGSFSTLEIQRTEQGDSAMYLCASSFKGSGVYTFGSGTRLTVV.

The CDR3 is CASSFTSGEAFF. The CDR3 nucleotides are TGTGCCAGCAGTTTCACCTCAGGGGAAGCTTTCTTT. This chain joins TRBV5-6 and TRBJ1-1; D is perhaps TRBD1 (5 bases). V lost 5 bases and J 8 bases, leaving 13 bases between the germline ends. The CDR3 extends over 12 amino acids. CDR1 SGHDT and CDR2 YYEEEE come from the germline V gene.

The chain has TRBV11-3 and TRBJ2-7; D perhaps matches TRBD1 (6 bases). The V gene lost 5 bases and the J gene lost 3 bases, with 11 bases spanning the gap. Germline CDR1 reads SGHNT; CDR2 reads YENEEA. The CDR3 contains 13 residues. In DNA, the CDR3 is TGTGCCAGCAGCCGAAGACAGGACTACGAGCAGTACTTC. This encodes CASSRRQDYEQYF.

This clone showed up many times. The CDR3 region is CASATGTGLRETQYF. The CDR3 coding sequence is TGTGCCAGTGCCACAGGGACAGGCCTTCGGGAGACCCAGTACTTC. This rearrangement joins TRBV19 to TRBJ2-5, with 8 bases lining up with TRBD1. The CDR3 sequence is 15 residues long. CDR1 is LNHDA, CDR2 SQIVND, per germline (reference sequence). Trimming at V came to 8 bases and at J to 5 bases, leaving 13 bases not matched to a gene.

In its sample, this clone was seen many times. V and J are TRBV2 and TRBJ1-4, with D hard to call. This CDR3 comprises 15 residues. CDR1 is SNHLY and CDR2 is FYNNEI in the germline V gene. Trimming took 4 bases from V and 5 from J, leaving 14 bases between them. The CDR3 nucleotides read TGTGCCAGCAGTGCCGGTCGGGGTAAAAATGAAAAACTGTTTTTT. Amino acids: CASSAGRGKNEKLFF.

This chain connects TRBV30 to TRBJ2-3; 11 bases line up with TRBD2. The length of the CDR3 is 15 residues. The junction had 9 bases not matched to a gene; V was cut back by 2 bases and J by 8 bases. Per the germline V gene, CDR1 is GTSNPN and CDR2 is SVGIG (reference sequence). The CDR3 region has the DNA TGTGCCTGGAGTCAGGCTCTAGCGGGAGGTCCTACGCAGTATTTT. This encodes CAWSQALAGGPTQYF.

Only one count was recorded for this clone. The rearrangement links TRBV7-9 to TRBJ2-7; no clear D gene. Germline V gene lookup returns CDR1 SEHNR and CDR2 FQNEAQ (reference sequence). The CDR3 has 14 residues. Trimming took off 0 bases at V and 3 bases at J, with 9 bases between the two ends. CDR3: CASSLASSNYEQYF. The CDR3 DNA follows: TGTGCCAGCAGCTTAGCGTCTAGTAACTACGAGCAGTACTTC.

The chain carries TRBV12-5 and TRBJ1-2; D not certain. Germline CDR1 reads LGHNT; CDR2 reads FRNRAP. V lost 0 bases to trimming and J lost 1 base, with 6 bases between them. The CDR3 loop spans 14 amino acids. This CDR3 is CASGLVPNNYGYTF. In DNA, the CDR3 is TGTGCTAGTGGTTTGGTTCCCAATAACTATGGCTACACCTTC.

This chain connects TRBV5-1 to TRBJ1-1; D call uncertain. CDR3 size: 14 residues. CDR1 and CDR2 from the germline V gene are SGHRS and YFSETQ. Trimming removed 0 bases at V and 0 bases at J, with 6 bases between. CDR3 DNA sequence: TGCGCCAGCAGCTTGGGGCAGGTGAACACTGAAGCTTTCTTT. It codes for CASSLGQVNTEAFF.

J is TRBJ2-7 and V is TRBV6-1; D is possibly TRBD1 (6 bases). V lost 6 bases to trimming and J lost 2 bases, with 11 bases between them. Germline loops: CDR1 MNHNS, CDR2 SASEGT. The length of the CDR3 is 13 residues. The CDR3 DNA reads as TGTGCCAGCAGAGGCAGGGGTACCTACGAGCAGTACGTC. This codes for CASRGRGTYEQYV.

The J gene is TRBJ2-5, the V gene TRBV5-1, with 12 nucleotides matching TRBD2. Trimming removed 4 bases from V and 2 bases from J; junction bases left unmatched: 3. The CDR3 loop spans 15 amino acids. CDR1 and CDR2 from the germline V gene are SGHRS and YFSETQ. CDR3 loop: CASSLGLAGQETQYF. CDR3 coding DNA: TGCGCCAGCAGCCTGGGACTAGCGGGTCAAGAGACCCAGTACTTC.

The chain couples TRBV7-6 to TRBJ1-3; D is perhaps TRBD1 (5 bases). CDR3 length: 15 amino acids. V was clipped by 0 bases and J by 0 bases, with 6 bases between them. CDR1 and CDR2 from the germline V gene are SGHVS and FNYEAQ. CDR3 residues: CASSLADNSGNTIYF. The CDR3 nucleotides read TGTGCCAGCAGCTTAGCGGACAACTCTGGAAACACCATATATTTT.